These 26 T cell receptor beta chains were all obtained from the same sample, sequenced in a study of shared clonotypes between healthy human individuals. The data were produced by immunoSEQ multiplex PCR, yet TCRdb's version contains in-frame clones alone and is incomplete. The data hold some 2 million clones, with about 95% observed a single time. CD45RO-negative, CCR7-positively selected cells formed the naive CD8 fraction, excluding terminally differentiated effector memory CD45RA+ cells. Sequences were obtained from naive CD8+ T cells sorted from blood. These receptors were collected from a man between 18 and 35 years old in good health.

The chain has TRBV6-5 and TRBJ1-2; D gene unclear. Germline V gives CDR1 MNHEY, CDR2 SVGAGI. The CDR3 totals 13 residues. Trimming took off 10 bases at V and 4 bases at J, with 16 bases between the two ends. The CDR3 region is CATADYARYGYTF. The DNA for the CDR3 is TGTGCCACCGCAGATTATGCTCGCTATGGCTACACCTTC.

This chain uses TRBV6-5 with TRBJ2-7, with a weak D call TRBD1 (5 bases). Germline V CDR1 and CDR2: MNHEY, SVGAGI. The germline V and J ends were trimmed by 7 bases and 3 bases, with 16 bases remaining between them. This CDR3 has 14 residues. The CDR3 coding sequence is TGTGCCAGCAACCACCCTGGACACGACTACGAGCAGTACTTC. It specifies CASNHPGHDYEQYF.

With respect to this clone: Other nucleotide sequences in the sample specify the same CDR3. This chain connects TRBV6-5 to TRBJ2-2, with D maybe TRBD1 (6 bases). This CDR3 has 12 amino acids. V gave up 5 bases and J gave up 8 bases, with 9 bases separating them. Germline CDR1 reads MNHEY; CDR2 reads SVGAGI. The CDR3 region has the DNA TGTGCCAGCAGTCCCGGGACAGGGGAGCTGTTTTTT. It is translated as CASSPGTGELFF.

The V and J genes are TRBV15 and TRBJ2-7; tentatively, D is TRBD1 or TRBD2 (6 bases each). Germline values: CDR1 LNHNV, CDR2 YYDKDF (reference sequence). The V end lost 9 bases, the J end lost 4 bases, and 19 bases lay between the germline ends. The CDR3 consists of 14 residues. CDR3 protein: CATSYGGGGYEQYF. In nucleotides, the CDR3 is TGTGCCACGTCGTACGGGGGCGGTGGGTACGAGCAGTACTTC. Filled out from reference TRBV15 and TRBJ2-7, the complete variable domain reads DAMVIQNPRYQVTQFGKPVTLSCSQTLNHNVMYWYQQKSSQAPKLLFHYYDKDFNNEADTPDNFQSRRPNTSFCFLDIRSPGLGDTAMYLCATSYGGGGYEQYFGPGTRLTVT.

This clone was seen just once. This sequence joins TRBV6-5 and TRBJ2-3; D possibly uses TRBD1 or TRBD2 (5 bases each). Germline CDR1 is MNHEY and CDR2 is SVGAGI. V dropped 7 bases and J dropped 10 bases, with 18 bases sitting between them. This CDR3 comprises 13 residues. The CDR3 sequence: CASTNRWGKAQYF. The CDR3 DNA follows: TGTGCCAGCACTAATCGGTGGGGGAAGGCGCAGTATTTT.

The chain recombines TRBV6-1 with TRBJ1-4; unclear D gene. The CDR3 has 14 amino acids. V was cut by 5 bases and J by 8 bases, with 15 bases left in between. CDR1 and CDR2 (germline): MNHNS, SASEGT. The CDR3 loop is CASSLTPRGEKLFF. The CDR3 bases are TGTGCCAGCAGTTTGACCCCCCGCGGCGAAAAACTGTTTTTT.

The chain joins TRBV13 to TRBJ2-1; D ambiguous. The CDR3 extends over 12 amino acids. V was pared by 5 bases and J by 6 bases, with 8 bases between. The V gene's germline CDR1 is PRHDT and CDR2 FYEKMQ (reference sequence). The CDR3 is CASSPMGNEQFF. The DNA of the CDR3 is TGTGCCAGCAGCCCTATGGGCAATGAGCAGTTCTTC. The entire variable domain, with the rest obtained from reference TRBV13 and TRBJ2-1, is as follows: AAGVIQSPRHLIKEKRETATLKCYPIPRHDTVYWYQQGPGQDPQFLISFYEKMQSDKGSIPDRFSAQQFSDYHSELNMSSLELGDSALYFCASSPMGNEQFFGPGTRLTVL.

V and J are TRBV27 and TRBJ2-2; D ambiguous. V gave up 3 bases and J gave up 1 base, with 6 bases separating them. The CDR3 length is 14 residues. Germline CDR1 is MNHEY and CDR2 is SMNVEV (reference sequence). The CDR3 protein is CASSFIMNTGELFF. The CDR3 DNA sequence: TGTGCCAGCAGTTTTATAATGAACACCGGGGAGCTGTTTTTT.

V usage is TRBV5-8 and J usage is TRBJ1-1, with D maybe TRBD1 (6 bases). Germline CDR1 and CDR2: SGHTS and YDEGEE. The CDR3 length is 15 residues. The ends were cut back, 6 bases at V and 1 base at J, with 16 bases in the middle. The chain's CDR3 is CASTNREGENTEAFF. The CDR3 DNA is TGTGCCAGCACGAATAGGGAGGGGGAGAACACTGAAGCTTTCTTT.

This rearrangement joins TRBV5-1 to TRBJ2-2; D is ambiguous. The germline V gene has CDR1 SGHRS and CDR2 YFSETQ. Trimming took 4 bases from V and 6 from J, leaving 10 bases between them. The CDR3 consists of 13 residues. The CDR3 sequence: CASSTDRPGELFF. The CDR3 bases are TGCGCCAGCAGCACGGACCGCCCCGGGGAGCTGTTTTTT.

On this clone itself: The junction and the germline gene differ at one end; a read error may be behind it. J is TRBJ2-7 and V is TRBV2; D is undetermined. Germline assignment: CDR1 SNHLY and CDR2 FYNNEI. CDR3 length: 13 residues. CDR3 sequence reads: CASSDSITYERYF. CDR3 nucleotide sequence: TGTGCCAGCAGTGACTCGATTACCTACGAGCGGTACTTC.

The genes are TRBV10-2 and TRBJ2-3; maybe TRBD2 (6 bases). This CDR3 contains 15 residues. V was clipped by 0 bases and J by 2 bases, with 9 bases between them. The germline V gene encodes CDR1 WSHSY and CDR2 SAAADI. This chain's CDR3 is CASSESWEATDTQYF. CDR3 nucleotides: TGCGCCAGCAGTGAGTCGTGGGAGGCCACAGATACGCAGTATTTT.

The V call is TRBV5-1, the J call TRBJ2-7; no reliable D call. Trimming cost V 3 bases and J 0 bases, with 4 bases left between them. The CDR3 sequence is 12 residues long. CDR1 is SGHRS, CDR2 YFSETQ, per germline. The CDR3 DNA reads as TGCGCCAGCAGCTGGGGCTCCTACGAGCAGTACTTC. Protein product: CASSWGSYEQYF.

This chain uses TRBV11-2 with TRBJ1-2; possible D gene TRBD1, 6 bases. Germline loops: CDR1 SGHAT, CDR2 FQNNGV. V was trimmed by 1 base and J by 0 bases, leaving 12 bases between them. The CDR3 is 16 amino acids. CDR3 bases: TGTGCCAGCAGCTTAGCCGGGGACACCACTAACTATGGCTACACCTTC. Its protein is CASSLAGDTTNYGYTF.

Concerning this clone itself: The same CDR3 arises from other DNA sequences in this sample as well. CDR3 sequence reads: CAWSTSYEQYF. CDR3 DNA sequence: TGTGCCTGGTCAACAAGCTACGAGCAGTACTTC. The rearrangement links TRBV30 to TRBJ2-7; D is unclear. CDR3 size: 11 residues. Germline CDR1 GTSNPN, CDR2 SVGIG (reference sequence). Trimming took off 5 bases at V and 3 bases at J, with 8 bases between the two ends.

The V call is TRBV13, the J call TRBJ1-2; 8 bases map to TRBD1. Looked up from germline, CDR1 is PRHDT and CDR2 is FYEKMQ (reference sequence). Trimming took 0 bases from V and 3 from J; bases not matched to a gene: 6. The CDR3 has 16 amino acids. CDR3 sequence: CASSLGVDRVDYGYTF. In DNA, the CDR3 is TGTGCCAGCAGCTTAGGGGTGGACAGGGTGGACTATGGCTACACCTTC.

This clone was detected a few times. The gene calls are TRBV2 and TRBJ2-5; 16 bases line up with TRBD2. Losses at the gene ends were 2 bases for V and 5 bases for J; bases not matched to a gene: 5. The CDR3 has 17 residues. CDR1 SNHLY and CDR2 FYNNEI come from the germline V gene. The CDR3 protein is CASSELGLAGGPETQYF. The CDR3 bases are TGTGCCAGCAGTGAATTGGGACTAGCGGGAGGGCCGGAGACCCAGTACTTC.

This chain uses TRBV4-2 with TRBJ1-5, with a possible D match to TRBD1 (5 bases). Trimming stripped 7 bases from V and 0 bases from J, with 13 bases between. Germline V gene lookup returns CDR1 LGHNA and CDR2 YNFKEQ. The CDR3 is made up of 15 amino acids. This CDR3 reads CASNPREDSNQPQHF. In nucleotides, the CDR3 is TGTGCCAGCAACCCCAGGGAGGATAGCAATCAGCCCCAGCATTTT.

This chain joins TRBV6-5 and TRBJ2-2; D remains unclear. With 2 bases removed from V and 3 bases from J, the gap between germline ends came to 7 bases. Germline V gene sequence: CDR1 MNHEY, CDR2 SVGAGI. The CDR3 runs 14 residues. The CDR3, as DNA: TGTGCCAGCAGTTACACCAAGTACACCGGGGAGCTGTTTTTT. It encodes CASSYTKYTGELFF.

J is TRBJ2-2 and V is TRBV6-5; the match to TRBD2 covers 12 bases. V was pared by 7 bases and J by 3 bases, with 3 bases of the junction left unmatched. The germline CDR1 and CDR2 sequences are MNHEY and SVGAGI. CDR3 length: 15 amino acids. The CDR3 bases are TGTGCCAGCAACCGACTAGCGGGAGACACCGGGGAGCTGTTTTTT. This translates into CASNRLAGDTGELFF.

The gene calls are TRBV7-6 and TRBJ2-2; TRBD2 matches at 9 bases. Trimming at V came to 4 bases and at J to 7 bases, leaving 7 bases not matched to a gene. This CDR3 is 15 amino acids long. CDR1 is SGHVS and CDR2 is FNYEAQ in the germline V gene. The DNA of the CDR3 is TGTGCCAGCAGCTATATAGCGGGAGTGGTCGGGGAGCTGTTTTTT. This sequence encodes CASSYIAGVVGELFF.

The J gene is TRBJ2-1, the V gene TRBV7-2; TRBD2 matches at 10 bases. Trimming at V came to 0 bases and at J to 3 bases, leaving 2 bases not matched to a gene. The CDR3 loop spans 16 amino acids. Germline V gene sequence: CDR1 SGHTA, CDR2 FQGNSA. The CDR3 region is CASSLASGRNYNEQFF. The CDR3 DNA is TGTGCCAGCAGCTTAGCTAGCGGGAGGAACTACAATGAGCAGTTCTTC.

The chain has TRBV30 and TRBJ1-1; unclear D gene. V dropped 4 bases and J dropped 10 bases, with 28 bases sitting between them. The CDR3 has 16 residues. Germline CDR1 GTSNPN, CDR2 SVGIG (reference sequence). The CDR3 loop is CAWIANHRDTYPGAFF. CDR3 sequence (DNA): TGTGCCTGGATTGCCAATCACAGAGACACCTATCCGGGAGCTTTCTTT.

This chain uses TRBV27 with TRBJ2-7, with D possibly matching TRBD1 (6 bases). Between the trimmed V and J ends, which lost 2 bases and 3 bases, there was a span of 14 bases. Per germline, CDR1 MNHEY and CDR2 SMNVEV (reference sequence). The CDR3 consists of 15 residues. CDR3 residues: CASSLIPGADYEQYF. The DNA for the CDR3 is TGTGCCAGCAGTTTAATCCCAGGGGCCGACTACGAGCAGTACTTC.

Details on this clone: An end of the junction does not agree with germline; a read error may underlie this. The chain employs TRBV9 and TRBJ2-3; the D is unclear. The CDR3 loop spans 14 amino acids. Germline loops: CDR1 SGDLS, CDR2 YYNGEE. As DNA, the CDR3 is TGTGCCAGCGGCGTCGACTCCTACACAGATACGCAGTATTTT. The encoded protein is CASGVDSYTDTQYF.

The chain uses TRBV5-4 and TRBJ2-1; D remains ambiguous. Deletions cut 2 bases from V and 9 bases from J, with 6 bases between. CDR1 and CDR2 (germline): SGHNT, YYREEE (reference sequence). CDR3 length: 11 residues. For the CDR3, the DNA is TGTGCCAGCAGCTTTAGCTCTGAGCAGTTCTTC. Amino acid sequence: CASSFSSEQFF. The whole variable domain, remainder taken from reference TRBV5-4 and TRBJ2-1, is ETGVTQSPTHLIKTRGQQVTLRCSSQSGHNTVSWYQQALGQGPQFIFQYYREEENGRGNFPPRFSGLQFPNYSSELNVNALELDDSALYLCASSFSSEQFFGPGTRLTVL.